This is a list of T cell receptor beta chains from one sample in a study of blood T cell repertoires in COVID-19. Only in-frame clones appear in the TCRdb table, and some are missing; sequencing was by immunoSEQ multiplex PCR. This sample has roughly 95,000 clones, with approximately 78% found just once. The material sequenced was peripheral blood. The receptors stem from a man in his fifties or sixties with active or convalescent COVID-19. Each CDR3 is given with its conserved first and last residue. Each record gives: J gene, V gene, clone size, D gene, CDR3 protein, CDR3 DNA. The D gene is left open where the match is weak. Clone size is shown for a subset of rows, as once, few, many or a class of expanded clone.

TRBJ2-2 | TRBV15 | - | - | CATSISRDSGELFF | TGTGCCACCAGCATCTCGCGGGATTCCGGGGAGCTGTTTTTT
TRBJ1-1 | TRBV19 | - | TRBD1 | CASTLTGTDTEAFF | TGTGCCAGTACCCTGACAGGGACCGACACTGAAGCTTTCTTT
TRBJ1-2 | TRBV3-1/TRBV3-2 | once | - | CASSQAGQINYGYTF | TGTGCCAGCAGCCAAGCTGGACAAATTAACTATGGCTACACCTTC
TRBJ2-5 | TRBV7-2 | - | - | CASSVRRQETQYF | TGTGCCAGCAGCGTTCGCAGGCAAGAGACCCAGTACTTC
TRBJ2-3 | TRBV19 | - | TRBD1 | CASGGTGAGTDTQYF | TGTGCCAGTGGGGGGACAGGGGCGGGCACAGATACGCAGTATTTT
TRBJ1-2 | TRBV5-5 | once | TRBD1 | CASSSGTGDGYTF | TGTGCCAGCAGCAGCGGGACAGGGGATGGCTACACCTTC
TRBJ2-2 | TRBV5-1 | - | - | CASSLGTTDNTGELFF | TGCGCCAGCAGCTTGGGGACGACAGATAACACCGGGGAGCTGTTTTTT
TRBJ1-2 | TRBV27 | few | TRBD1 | CASSFRQGRGYTF | TGTGCCAGCAGTTTCCGACAGGGTCGCGGCTACACCTTC
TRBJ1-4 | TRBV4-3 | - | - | CASSQGRVRGGLNEKLFF | TGCGCCAGCAGCCAAGGTCGGGTGAGGGGAGGGCTTAATGAAAAACTGTTTTTT
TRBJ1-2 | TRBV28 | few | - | CASSLLTEMANTF | TGTGCCAGCAGTTTGCTGACAGAGATGGCGAACACCTTC
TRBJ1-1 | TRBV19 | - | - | CASISPGMNTEAFF | TGTGCCAGTATCAGCCCGGGGATGAACACTGAAGCTTTCTTT
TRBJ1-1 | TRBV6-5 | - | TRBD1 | CASSYYGTGNTEAFF | TGTGCCAGCAGTTACTACGGGACAGGAAACACTGAAGCTTTCTTT
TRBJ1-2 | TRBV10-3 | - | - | CAISVETGYAGYTF | TGTGCCATCAGTGTAGAAACAGGGTATGCCGGCTACACCTTC
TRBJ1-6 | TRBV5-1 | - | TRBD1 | CASSLDGTETSPLHF | TGCGCCAGCAGCTTGGATGGGACAGAGACCTCACCCCTCCACTTT
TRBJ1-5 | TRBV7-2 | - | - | CASSPGHGLGPQHF | TGTGCCAGCAGCCCGGGACACGGGTTAGGGCCCCAGCATTTT
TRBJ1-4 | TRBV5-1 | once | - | CASSLTKGQNEKLFF | TGCGCCAGCAGCTTAACCAAGGGACAAAATGAAAAACTGTTTTTT
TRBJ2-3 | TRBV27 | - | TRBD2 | CASSTQRGVSTDTQYF | TGTGCCAGCAGTACGCAGCGGGGGGTTAGCACAGATACGCAGTATTTT
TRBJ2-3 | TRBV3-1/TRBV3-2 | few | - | CASSLSGPDTQYF | TGTGCCAGCAGTCTCAGCGGACCCGATACGCAGTATTTT
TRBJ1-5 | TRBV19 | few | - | CASSSGGGNQPQHF | TGTGCCAGTAGTAGCGGAGGGGGCAATCAGCCCCAGCATTTT
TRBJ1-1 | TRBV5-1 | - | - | CASSFKTDTEAFF | TGCGCCAGCAGCTTTAAGACAGACACTGAAGCTTTCTTT
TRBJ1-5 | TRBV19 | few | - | CASSILQSNQPQHF | TGTGCCAGTAGTATCCTCCAGAGCAATCAGCCCCAGCATTTT
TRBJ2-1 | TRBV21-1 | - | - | CASRLAGGHNEQFF | TGTGCCAGCCGACTAGCGGGGGGCCACAATGAGCAGTTCTTC
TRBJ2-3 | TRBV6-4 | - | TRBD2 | CASSDSGLAGADTQYF | TGTGCCAGCAGTGACTCTGGACTAGCGGGGGCAGATACGCAGTATTTT
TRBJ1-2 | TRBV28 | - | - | CASSLLQGWGYTF | TGTGCCAGCAGTTTACTCCAGGGCTGGGGCTACACCTTC
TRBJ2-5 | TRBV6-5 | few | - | CASSADYGETQYF | TGTGCCAGCAGCGCCGACTACGGGGAGACCCAGTACTTC
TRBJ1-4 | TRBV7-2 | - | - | CASSIIATNEKLFF | TGTGCCAGCAGCATTATTGCAACTAATGAAAAACTGTTTTTT
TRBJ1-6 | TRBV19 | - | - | CASGVSGLNNSPLHF | TGTGCCAGTGGGGTAAGCGGGCTAAATAATTCACCCCTCCACTTT
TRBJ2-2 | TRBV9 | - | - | CASSVYGAGTGELFF | TGTGCCAGCAGCGTATATGGGGCTGGCACCGGGGAGCTGTTTTTT
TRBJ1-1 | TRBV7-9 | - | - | CASSYQNRGTEAFF | TGTGCCAGCAGCTATCAAAATAGGGGCACTGAAGCTTTCTTT
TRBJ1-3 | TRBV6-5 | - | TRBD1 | CASIEGAGGNTIYF | TGTGCCAGCATCGAGGGGGCAGGTGGAAACACCATATATTTT
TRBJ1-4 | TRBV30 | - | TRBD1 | CAWSARQGRDEKLFF | TGTGCCTGGAGTGCCAGACAGGGGCGGGATGAAAAACTGTTTTTT
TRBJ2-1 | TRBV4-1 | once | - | CASSQWLEGNNEQFF | TGCGCCAGCAGCCAATGGTTGGAGGGTAACAATGAGCAGTTCTTC
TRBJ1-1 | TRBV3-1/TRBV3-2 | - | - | CASSPRDWGVGTEAFF | TGTGCCAGCAGCCCCCGGGACTGGGGAGTAGGCACTGAAGCTTTCTTT
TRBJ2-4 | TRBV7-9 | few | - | CASSFAGIAKNIQYF | TGTGCCAGCAGCTTCGCGGGAATAGCCAAAAACATTCAGTACTTC
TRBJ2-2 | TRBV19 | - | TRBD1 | CASRTGSGGELFF | TGTGCCAGTAGGACAGGGAGTGGCGGGGAGCTGTTTTTT
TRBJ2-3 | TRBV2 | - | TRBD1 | CASSLRQGSTDTQYF | TGTGCCAGCAGTTTAAGACAGGGTAGCACAGATACGCAGTATTTT